This TCR beta chain was observed in a study of T cell responses to AZD1222 COVID-19 vaccine. Study-wide findings and caveats: Repertoire sampling occurred only after the peak T cell response. Donors, mostly white British, included more females; clonal diversity was possibly underestimated. Nearly half of unique spike-specific TCRs reportedly avoided B.1.351 and B.1.1.7 mutated regions. Elevations in Spike-specific TCR breadth and depth followed administration of two AZD1222 doses.

This CDR3 is 11 amino acids long. V lost 5 bases, J lost 8 bases, and 10 bases lay in between. Per germline, CDR1 MDHEN and CDR2 SYDVKM. Remarks on this clone: As yet, its antigen is unknown.

Sequencing was performed with immunoSEQ multiplex PCR; in TCRdb, only in-frame clones are kept and a portion is missing. The repertoire holds more than 90,000 clones, 70% to 90% seen once, with 17% in the top ten. Material: peripheral blood, obtained 28 days after the second AZD1222 dose. The chain carries TRBV28 and TRBJ2-7; D gene uncertain. This sequence originates from an adult who received the AZD1222 COVID-19 vaccine. CDR3 loop: CASSRPRQQYF. CDR3 sequence (DNA): TGTGCCAGCAGTAGACCACGACAGCAGTACTTC.